This passage covers 15 T cell receptor beta chains from one sample sequenced in a study of blood T cell repertoires in COVID-19. Here immunoSEQ multiplex PCR was the method, and the copy in TCRdb shows in-frame clones only, minus some. The sample contains about 190,000 clones, 80% to 90% of which appear only once. Sequenced input: peripheral blood. Receptor source: a man in his sixties or seventies with active or convalescent COVID-19.

The J gene is TRBJ2-1, the V gene TRBV28, with 9 bases aligning to TRBD2. The V segment lost 10 bases and the J segment 3 bases; nucleotides outside the gene matches: 7. The CDR3 is 14 residues long. The germline CDR1 and CDR2 sequences are MDHEN and SYDVKM. CDR3 in DNA: TGTGCCACCACGGAGACTAGCGGCTACAATGAGCAGTTCTTC. This sequence encodes CATTETSGYNEQFF.

The sample holds a few counts of this clone. V usage is TRBV19 and J usage is TRBJ2-7; TRBD1 aligns across 9 bases. After removal of 5 bases from V and 2 bases from J, the junction contained 4 bases not matched to a gene. CDR3 size: 14 residues. Germline CDR1 is LNHDA and CDR2 is SQIVND (reference sequence). The DNA of the CDR3 is TGTGCCAGTAGTCCGCGACAGGGGGCCTACGAGCAGTACTTC. Amino acids: CASSPRQGAYEQYF.

This clone was detected once. The CDR3 is CASGVWGEVPAYEQYF. DNA of the CDR3: TGTGCCAGCGGGGTTTGGGGGGAGGTTCCAGCCTACGAGCAGTACTTC. The chain employs TRBV6-4 and TRBJ2-7; possibly TRBD2 for D (6 bases). Germline-derived CDR1 and CDR2 are MRHNA and SNTAGT. The CDR3 consists of 16 residues. The V end was cut by 8 bases, the J end by 2 bases, with 22 bases between.

The rearrangement uses TRBV30 and TRBJ1-1; a possible D gene is TRBD1 (6 bases). CDR1 is GTSNPN and CDR2 is SVGIG in the germline V gene (reference sequence). There are 14 residues in the CDR3. V was clipped by 0 bases and J by 2 bases, with 10 bases between them. The CDR3 region is CAWSVKGVNTEAFF. The CDR3 DNA reads TGTGCCTGGAGTGTTAAGGGGGTTAACACTGAAGCTTTCTTT.

This clone has only a few counts. The chain uses TRBV6-5 and TRBJ2-7; 7 bases line up with TRBD2. The CDR3 has 15 residues. The V and J ends lost 8 bases and 2 bases, in that order; junction bases with no gene match: 12. CDR1 MNHEY and CDR2 SVGAGI come from the germline V gene. The DNA for the CDR3 is TGTGCCAGCTCTTCCGCCGGAGCGGGAACCTACGAGCAGTACTTC. Translated, it gives CASSSAGAGTYEQYF.

V and J are TRBV5-4 and TRBJ1-1; TRBD1 aligns across 8 bases. The CDR3 sequence is 15 residues long. Trimming cost V 4 bases and J 4 bases; bases outside gene matches: 9. Germline lookup yields CDR1 SGHNT and CDR2 YYREEE (reference sequence). The CDR3 DNA is TGTGCCAGCAGCCTTTTAGACAGGGGTGGCACTGAAGCTTTCTTT. Translation gives CASSLLDRGGTEAFF. Combining the CDR3 with reference TRBV5-4 and TRBJ1-1 gives the whole variable domain ETGVTQSPTHLIKTRGQQVTLRCSSQSGHNTVSWYQQALGQGPQFIFQYYREEENGRGNFPPRFSGLQFPNYSSELNVNALELDDSALYLCASSLLDRGGTEAFFGQGTRLTVV.

For the CDR3, the DNA is TGTGCCAGCAGTTACCTATCGGGACTAGCGGGGAAATACAATGAGCAGTTCTTC. Its translation: CASSYLSGLAGKYNEQFF. The chain employs TRBV6-2 or TRBV6-3 and TRBJ2-1; 13 bases fit TRBD2. This CDR3 contains 18 residues. V shed 2 bases and J 4 bases; nucleotides not matched to a gene: 8. The V gene's germline CDR1 is MNHEY and CDR2 SVGEGT.

This sequence joins TRBV7-2 and TRBJ1-3; the D is unclear. The CDR3 consists of 15 residues. The V gene's germline CDR1 is SGHTA and CDR2 FQGNSA. V was trimmed by 1 base and J by 6 bases, leaving 13 bases between them. For the CDR3, the DNA is TGTGCCAGCAGCTTAGGGCCGAGCGAACTAAACACCATATATTTT. This codes for CASSLGPSELNTIYF.

The chain recombines TRBV19 with TRBJ2-2; 11 positions agree with TRBD2. CDR3 length: 17 residues. From germline, CDR1 is LNHDA and CDR2 SQIVND (reference sequence). V gave up 4 bases and J gave up 0 bases; unmatched junction bases: 4. The CDR3 here is CASSRIAGGANTGELFF. CDR3 bases: TGTGCCAGTAGTAGAATAGCGGGGGGGGCGAACACCGGGGAGCTGTTTTTT.

V usage is TRBV6-6 and J usage is TRBJ1-3; tentative D call: TRBD1 (5 bases). Germline CDR1 MNHNY, CDR2 SVGAGI (reference sequence). The V gene lost 0 bases and the J gene lost 2 bases, with 11 bases spanning the gap. The CDR3 is 16 residues long. CDR3 in amino acids: CASSYSLGEAGNTIYF. CDR3 sequence (DNA): TGTGCCAGCAGTTACTCGTTGGGGGAGGCTGGAAACACCATATATTTT.

This chain uses TRBV6-5 with TRBJ1-1, with 8 bases that match TRBD1. Germline CDR1 MNHEY, CDR2 SVGAGI. This CDR3 comprises 14 residues. The junction had 4 bases not matched to a gene; V was cut back by 2 bases and J by 5 bases. The CDR3 sequence is CASSYDRTGTEAFF. In nucleotides, the CDR3 is TGTGCCAGCAGTTACGATAGGACAGGGACTGAAGCTTTCTTT.

J is TRBJ2-3 and V is TRBV6-6; perhaps TRBD1 as D (6 bases). The germline V gene has CDR1 MNHNY and CDR2 SVGAGI (reference sequence). Trimming took 8 bases from V and 4 from J, leaving 19 bases between them. This CDR3 spans 15 amino acids. The CDR3 coding sequence is TGTGCCAGCTCCGGGCGACAGGCTGTTGCAGATACGCAGTATTTT. This translates into CASSGRQAVADTQYF.

The chain links TRBV28 to TRBJ1-2; TRBD1 is a possible D gene (6 bases). The V end lost 2 bases, the J end lost 0 bases, and 13 bases lay between the germline ends. The germline V gene encodes CDR1 MDHEN and CDR2 SYDVKM. The CDR3 runs to 16 residues. The CDR3 bases are TGTGCCAGCAGTTTAGTTCTGCGGGGGCCTAACTATGGCTACACCTTC. This sequence encodes CASSLVLRGPNYGYTF.

The rearrangement links TRBV28 to TRBJ1-5; 7 bases are shared with TRBD1. Germline V gene sequence: CDR1 MDHEN, CDR2 SYDVKM. V was pared by 5 bases and J by 6 bases, with 4 bases of the junction left unmatched. The CDR3 contains 13 residues. In DNA, the CDR3 is TGTGCCAGCAGTCCGGACAGGAGTCAGCCCCAGCATTTT. Translation gives CASSPDRSQPQHF. The entire variable domain, with the rest obtained from reference TRBV28 and TRBJ1-5, is as follows: DVKVTQSSRYLVKRTGEKVFLECVQDMDHENMFWYRQDPGLGLRLIYFSYDVKMKEKGDIPEGYSVSREKKERFSLILESASTNQTSMYLCASSPDRSQPQHFGDGTRLSIL.

The rearrangement joins TRBV19 to TRBJ1-5; TRBD1 agrees at 9 bases. V dropped 6 bases and J dropped 4; count of bases not matched to a gene: 7. The CDR3 runs 15 residues. Germline assignment: CDR1 LNHDA and CDR2 SQIVND (reference sequence). In DNA, the CDR3 is TGTGCCAGTAGCAGTTACAGGGGGCCTAATCAGCCCCAGCATTTT. It codes for CASSSYRGPNQPQHF. Supplemented by reference TRBV19 and TRBJ1-5, the full variable domain reads DGGITQSPKYLFRKEGQNVTLSCEQNLNHDAMYWYRQDPGQGLRLIYYSQIVNDFQKGDIAEGYSVSREKKESFPLTVTSAQKNPTAFYLCASSSYRGPNQPQHFGDGTRLSIL.